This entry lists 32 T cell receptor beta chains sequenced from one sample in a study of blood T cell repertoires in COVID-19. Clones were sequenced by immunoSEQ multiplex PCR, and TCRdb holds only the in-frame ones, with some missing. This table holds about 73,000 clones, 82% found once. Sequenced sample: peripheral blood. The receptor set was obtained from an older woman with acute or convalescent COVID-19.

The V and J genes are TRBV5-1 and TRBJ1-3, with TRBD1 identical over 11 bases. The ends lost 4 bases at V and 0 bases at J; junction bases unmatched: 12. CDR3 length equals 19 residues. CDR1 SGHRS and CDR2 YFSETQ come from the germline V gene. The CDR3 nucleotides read TGCGCCAGCAGCGTGGCCGGGACAGGGGGTACTATCTCTGGAAACACCATATATTTT. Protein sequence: CASSVAGTGGTISGNTIYF.

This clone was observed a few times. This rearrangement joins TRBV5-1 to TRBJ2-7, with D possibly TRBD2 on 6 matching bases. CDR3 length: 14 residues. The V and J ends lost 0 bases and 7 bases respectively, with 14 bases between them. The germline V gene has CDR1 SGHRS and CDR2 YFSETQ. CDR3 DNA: TGCGCCAGCAGCTTGGCCGCGGGACCTAGTGAGCAGTACTTC. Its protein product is CASSLAAGPSEQYF.

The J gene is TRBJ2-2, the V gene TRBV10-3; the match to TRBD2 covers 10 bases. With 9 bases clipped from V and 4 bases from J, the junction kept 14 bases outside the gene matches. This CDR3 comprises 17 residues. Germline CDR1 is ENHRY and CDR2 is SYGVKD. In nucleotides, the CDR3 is TGTGCCATTAGGGAGGCTAGCGGGAGTTCAGGCACCGGGGAGCTGTTTTTT. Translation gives CAIREASGSSGTGELFF.

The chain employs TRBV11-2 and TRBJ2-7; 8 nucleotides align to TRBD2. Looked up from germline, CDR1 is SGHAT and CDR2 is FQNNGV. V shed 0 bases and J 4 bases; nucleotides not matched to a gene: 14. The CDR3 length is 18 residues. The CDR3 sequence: CASSLDRNRLAKHYEQYF. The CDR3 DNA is TGTGCCAGCAGCTTAGATCGGAATAGACTAGCGAAGCATTACGAGCAGTACTTC.

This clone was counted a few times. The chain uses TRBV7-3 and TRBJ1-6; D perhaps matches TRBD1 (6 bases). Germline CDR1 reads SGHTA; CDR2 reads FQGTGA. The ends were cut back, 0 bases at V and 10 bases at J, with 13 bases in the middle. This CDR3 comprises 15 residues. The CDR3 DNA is TGTGCCAGCAGCTTAACAGGGGGGGTTGGCTCACCCCTCCACTTT. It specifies CASSLTGGVGSPLHF.

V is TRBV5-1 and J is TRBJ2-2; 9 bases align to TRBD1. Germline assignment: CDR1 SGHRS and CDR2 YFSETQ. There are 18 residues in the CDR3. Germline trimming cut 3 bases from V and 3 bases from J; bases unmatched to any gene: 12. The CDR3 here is CASSWPMDRGGDTGELFF. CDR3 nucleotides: TGCGCCAGCAGCTGGCCCATGGACAGGGGCGGTGACACCGGGGAGCTGTTTTTT.

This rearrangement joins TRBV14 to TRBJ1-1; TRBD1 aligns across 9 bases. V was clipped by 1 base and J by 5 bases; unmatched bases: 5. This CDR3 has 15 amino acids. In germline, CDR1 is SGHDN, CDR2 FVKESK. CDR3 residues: CASSQGDRALTEAFF. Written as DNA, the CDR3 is TGTGCCAGCAGCCAAGGGGACAGGGCATTGACTGAAGCTTTCTTT.

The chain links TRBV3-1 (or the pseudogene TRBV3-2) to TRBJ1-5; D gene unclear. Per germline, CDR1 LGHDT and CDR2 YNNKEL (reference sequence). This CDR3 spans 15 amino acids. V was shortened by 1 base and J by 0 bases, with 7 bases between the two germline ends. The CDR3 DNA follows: TGTGCCAGCAGCCAAGCCCCCAATAGCAATCAGCCCCAGCATTTT. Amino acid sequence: CASSQAPNSNQPQHF.

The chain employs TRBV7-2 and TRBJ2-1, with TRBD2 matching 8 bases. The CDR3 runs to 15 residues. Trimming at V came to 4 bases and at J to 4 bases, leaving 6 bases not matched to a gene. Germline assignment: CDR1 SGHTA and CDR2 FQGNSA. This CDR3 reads CASSSTAGGYNEQFF. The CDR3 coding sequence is TGTGCCAGCAGCTCAACGGCGGGGGGATACAATGAGCAGTTCTTC.

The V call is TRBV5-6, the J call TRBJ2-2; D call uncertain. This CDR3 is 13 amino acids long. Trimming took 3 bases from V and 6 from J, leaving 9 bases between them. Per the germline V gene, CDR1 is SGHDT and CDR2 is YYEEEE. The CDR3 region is CASSYTTAGELFF. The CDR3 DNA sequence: TGTGCCAGCAGCTACACAACCGCCGGGGAGCTGTTTTTT.

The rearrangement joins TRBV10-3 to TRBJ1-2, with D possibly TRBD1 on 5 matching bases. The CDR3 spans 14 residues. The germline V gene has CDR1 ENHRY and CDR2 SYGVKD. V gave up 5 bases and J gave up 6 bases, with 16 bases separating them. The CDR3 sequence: CAISTTGDGDGYTF. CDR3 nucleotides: TGTGCCATCAGTACAACGGGGGACGGGGATGGCTACACCTTC.

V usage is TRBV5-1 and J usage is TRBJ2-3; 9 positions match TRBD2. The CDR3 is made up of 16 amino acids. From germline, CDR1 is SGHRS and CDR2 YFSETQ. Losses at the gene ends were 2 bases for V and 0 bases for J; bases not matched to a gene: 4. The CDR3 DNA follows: TGCGCCAGCAGCTTTGTGCTAGCGGGGAGCACAGATACGCAGTATTTT. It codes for CASSFVLAGSTDTQYF.

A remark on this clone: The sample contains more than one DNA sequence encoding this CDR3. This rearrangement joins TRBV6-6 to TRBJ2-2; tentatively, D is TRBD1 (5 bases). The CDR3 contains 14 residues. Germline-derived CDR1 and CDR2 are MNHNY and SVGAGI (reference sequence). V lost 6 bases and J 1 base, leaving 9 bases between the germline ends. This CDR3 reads CASRGQGNTGELFF. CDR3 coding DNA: TGTGCCAGCAGAGGGCAGGGGAACACCGGGGAGCTGTTTTTT.

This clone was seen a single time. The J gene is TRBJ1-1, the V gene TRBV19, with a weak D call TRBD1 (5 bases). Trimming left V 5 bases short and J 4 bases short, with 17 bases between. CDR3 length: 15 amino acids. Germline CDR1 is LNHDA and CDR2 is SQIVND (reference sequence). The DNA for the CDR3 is TGTGCCAGTAGTTGGCCAGGGTCGAGAACCACTGAAGCTTTCTTT. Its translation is CASSWPGSRTTEAFF.

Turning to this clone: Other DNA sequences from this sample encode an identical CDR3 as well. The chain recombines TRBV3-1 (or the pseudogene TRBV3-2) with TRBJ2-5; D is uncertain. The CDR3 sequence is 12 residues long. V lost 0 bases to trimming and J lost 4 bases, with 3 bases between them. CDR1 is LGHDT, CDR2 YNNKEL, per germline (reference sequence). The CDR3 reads CASSQDRETQYF. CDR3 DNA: TGTGCCAGCAGCCAAGACAGAGAGACCCAGTACTTC.

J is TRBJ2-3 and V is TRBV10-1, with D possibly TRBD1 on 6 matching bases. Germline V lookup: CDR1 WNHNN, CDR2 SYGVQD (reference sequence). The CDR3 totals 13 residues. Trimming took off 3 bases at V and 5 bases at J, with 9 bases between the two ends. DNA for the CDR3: TGCGCCAGCAGTGAAGTGACAGGAGATACGCAGTATTTT. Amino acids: CASSEVTGDTQYF.

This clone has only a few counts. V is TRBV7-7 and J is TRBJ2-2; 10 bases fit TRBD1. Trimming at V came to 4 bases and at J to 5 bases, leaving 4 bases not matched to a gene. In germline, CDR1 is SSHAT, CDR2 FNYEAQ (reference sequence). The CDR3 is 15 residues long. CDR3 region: CASSSRTGGTGELFF. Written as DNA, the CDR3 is TGTGCCAGCAGCTCCCGGACAGGGGGTACCGGGGAGCTGTTTTTT.

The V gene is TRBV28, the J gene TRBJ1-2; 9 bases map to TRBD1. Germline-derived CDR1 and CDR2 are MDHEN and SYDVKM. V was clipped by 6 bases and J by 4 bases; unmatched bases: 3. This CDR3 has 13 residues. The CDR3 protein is CASRRTGAYGYTF. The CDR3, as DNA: TGTGCCAGCAGGCGGACAGGGGCCTATGGCTACACCTTC.

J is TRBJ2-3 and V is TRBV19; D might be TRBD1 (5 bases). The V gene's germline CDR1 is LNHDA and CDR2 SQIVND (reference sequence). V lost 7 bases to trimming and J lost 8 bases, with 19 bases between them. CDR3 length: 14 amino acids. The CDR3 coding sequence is TGTGCCAGTAAATTGGGGCAGGCAAGTAGTACGCAGTATTTT. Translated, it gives CASKLGQASSTQYF.

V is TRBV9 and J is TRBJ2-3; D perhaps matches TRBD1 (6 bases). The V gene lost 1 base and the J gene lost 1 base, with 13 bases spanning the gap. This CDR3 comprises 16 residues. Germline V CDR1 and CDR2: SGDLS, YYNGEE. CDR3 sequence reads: CASSVLQGSGTDTQYF. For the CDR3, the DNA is TGTGCCAGCAGCGTATTGCAGGGGTCAGGCACAGATACGCAGTATTTT.

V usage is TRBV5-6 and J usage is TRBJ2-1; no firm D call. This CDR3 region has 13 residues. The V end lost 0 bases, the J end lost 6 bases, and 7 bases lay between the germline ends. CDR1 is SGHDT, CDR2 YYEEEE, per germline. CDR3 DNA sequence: TGTGCCAGCAGCTTGGGTCGGTCCAATGAGCAGTTCTTC. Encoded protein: CASSLGRSNEQFF.

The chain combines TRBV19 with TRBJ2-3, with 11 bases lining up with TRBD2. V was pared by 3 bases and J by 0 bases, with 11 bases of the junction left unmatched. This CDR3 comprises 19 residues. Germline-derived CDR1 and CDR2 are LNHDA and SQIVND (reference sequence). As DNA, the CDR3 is TGTGCCAGTAGTATCCGACTAGCGGGGCGATACCGAAGCACAGATACGCAGTATTTT. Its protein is CASSIRLAGRYRSTDTQYF.

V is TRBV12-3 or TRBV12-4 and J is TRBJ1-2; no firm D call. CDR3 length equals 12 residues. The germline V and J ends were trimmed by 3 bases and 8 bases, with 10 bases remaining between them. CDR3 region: CASSLGLRGYTF. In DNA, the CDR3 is TGTGCCAGCAGTTTGGGTCTGAGGGGCTACACCTTC.

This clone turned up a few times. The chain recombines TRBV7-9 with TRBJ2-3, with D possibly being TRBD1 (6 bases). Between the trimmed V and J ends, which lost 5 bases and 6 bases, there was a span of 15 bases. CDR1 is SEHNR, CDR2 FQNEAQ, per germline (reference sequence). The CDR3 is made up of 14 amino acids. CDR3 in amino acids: CASSLTGSGDTQYF. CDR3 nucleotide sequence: TGTGCCAGCAGCCTAACAGGGAGTGGGGATACGCAGTATTTT. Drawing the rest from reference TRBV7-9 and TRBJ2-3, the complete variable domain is DTGVSQNPRHKITKRGQNVTFRCDPISEHNRLYWYRQTLGQGPEFLTYFQNEAQLEKSRLLSDRFSAERPKGSFSTLEIQRTEQGDSAMYLCASSLTGSGDTQYFGPGTRLTVL.

DNA of the CDR3: TGTGCCAGCAGTTCCGGGACTAGAGGCGCCTACAATGAGCAGTTCTTC. Amino acid sequence: CASSSGTRGAYNEQFF. This chain links TRBV28 with TRBJ2-1, with 8 bases lining up with TRBD2. The CDR3 is 16 amino acids. From germline, CDR1 is MDHEN and CDR2 SYDVKM. V lost 4 bases to trimming and J lost 2 bases; unmatched junction nucleotides: 7.

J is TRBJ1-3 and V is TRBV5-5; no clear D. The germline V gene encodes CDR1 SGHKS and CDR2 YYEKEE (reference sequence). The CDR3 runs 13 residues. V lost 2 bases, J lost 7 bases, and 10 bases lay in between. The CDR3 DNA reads TGTGCCAGCAGCTTTGGGCAGGCCAACACCATATATTTT. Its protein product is CASSFGQANTIYF.

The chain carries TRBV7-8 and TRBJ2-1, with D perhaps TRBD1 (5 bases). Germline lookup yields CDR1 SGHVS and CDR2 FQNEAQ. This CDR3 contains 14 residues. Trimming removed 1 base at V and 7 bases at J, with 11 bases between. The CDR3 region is CASSLGQLGNEQFF. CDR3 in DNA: TGTGCCAGCAGCTTAGGACAGCTTGGGAATGAGCAGTTCTTC.

DNA for the CDR3: TGTGCCAGCAGCCGCGGACAGGGAACTGGAAACACCATATATTTT. Translating it yields CASSRGQGTGNTIYF. The rearrangement uses TRBV3-1 (or the pseudogene TRBV3-2) and TRBJ1-3, with TRBD1 matching over 8 bases. The germline CDR1 and CDR2 sequences are LGHDT and YNNKEL (reference sequence). Unmatched junction bases numbered 4, after V lost 4 bases and J lost 2 bases. The CDR3 contains 15 residues.

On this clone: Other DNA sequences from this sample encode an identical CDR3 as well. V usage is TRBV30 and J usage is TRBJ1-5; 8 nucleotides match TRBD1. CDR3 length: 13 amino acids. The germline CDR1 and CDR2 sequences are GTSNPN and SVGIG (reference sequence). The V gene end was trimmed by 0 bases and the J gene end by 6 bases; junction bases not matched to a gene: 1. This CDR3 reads CAWSVQGGQPQHF. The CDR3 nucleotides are TGTGCCTGGAGTGTACAGGGGGGTCAGCCCCAGCATTTT.

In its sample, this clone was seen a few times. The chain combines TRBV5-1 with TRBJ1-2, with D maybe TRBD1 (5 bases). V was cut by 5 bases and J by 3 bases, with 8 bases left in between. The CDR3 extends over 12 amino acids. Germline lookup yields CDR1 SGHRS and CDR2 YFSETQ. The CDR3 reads CASSFRDYGYTF. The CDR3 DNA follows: TGCGCCAGCAGTTTCAGGGACTATGGCTACACCTTC.

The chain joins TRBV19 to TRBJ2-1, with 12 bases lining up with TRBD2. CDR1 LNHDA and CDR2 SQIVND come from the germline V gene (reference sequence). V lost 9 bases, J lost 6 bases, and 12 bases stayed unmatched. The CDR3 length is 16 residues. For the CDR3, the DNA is TGTGCCAGCGGGACTAGCGGGTTGACTCTCCTCAATGAGCAGTTCTTC. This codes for CASGTSGLTLLNEQFF.

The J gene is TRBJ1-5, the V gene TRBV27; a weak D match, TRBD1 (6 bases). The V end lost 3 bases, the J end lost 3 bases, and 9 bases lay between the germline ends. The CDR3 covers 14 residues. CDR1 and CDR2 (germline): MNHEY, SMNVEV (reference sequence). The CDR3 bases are TGTGCCAGCAGTTTTCAGGGGTCCAATCAGCCCCAGCATTTT. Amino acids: CASSFQGSNQPQHF.